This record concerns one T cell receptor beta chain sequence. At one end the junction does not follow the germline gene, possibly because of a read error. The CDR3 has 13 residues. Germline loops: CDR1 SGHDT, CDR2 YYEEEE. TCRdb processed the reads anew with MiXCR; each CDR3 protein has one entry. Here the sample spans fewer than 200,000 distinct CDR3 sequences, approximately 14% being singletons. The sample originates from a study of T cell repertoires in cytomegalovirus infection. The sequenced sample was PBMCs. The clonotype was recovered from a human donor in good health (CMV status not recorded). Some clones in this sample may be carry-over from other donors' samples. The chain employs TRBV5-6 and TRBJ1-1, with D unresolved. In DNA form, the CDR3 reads TGTGTCAGCAGCTACGGTCGGTCCCAAGAGGCTTTCTTT. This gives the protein CVSSYGRSQEAFF.